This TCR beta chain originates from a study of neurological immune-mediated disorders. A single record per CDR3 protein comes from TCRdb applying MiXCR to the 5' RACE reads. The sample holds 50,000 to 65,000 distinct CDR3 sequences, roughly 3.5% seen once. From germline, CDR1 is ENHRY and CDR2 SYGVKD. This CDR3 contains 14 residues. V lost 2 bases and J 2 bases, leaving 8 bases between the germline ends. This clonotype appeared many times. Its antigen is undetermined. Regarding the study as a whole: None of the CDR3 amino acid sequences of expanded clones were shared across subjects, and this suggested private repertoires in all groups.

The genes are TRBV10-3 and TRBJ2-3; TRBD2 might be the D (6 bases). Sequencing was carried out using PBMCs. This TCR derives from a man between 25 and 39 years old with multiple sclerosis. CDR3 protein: CAISEPGLTDTQYF. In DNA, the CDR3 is TGTGCCATCAGTGAGCCGGGACTCACAGATACGCAGTATTTT.